The clone carrying this TCR beta chain was seen more than once but under ten times. Blood draws occurred at baseline, cycle 4 day 1, and cycle 7 day 1. The data are from a study of OX40 agonist ivuxolimab in advanced cancers. The overall study: All patients had ivuxolimab intravenously every 2 weeks at 0.01 to 10 mg/kg. Anti-PD-1, anti-PD-L1 or anti-CTLA-4 therapy given earlier was allowed, and 40% had some.

Clones were sequenced by immunoSEQ multiplex PCR, and TCRdb holds only the in-frame ones, with some missing. The sample lists roughly 79,000 clones, under 95% occurring once. V lost 5 bases, J lost 10 bases, and 10 bases lay in between. Germline lookup yields CDR1 SGDLS and CDR2 YYNGEE. This CDR3 has 12 amino acids. The starting material was CD4+ or CD8+ T cells sorted from blood, obtained in a trial of the OX40 agonist ivuxolimab. The receptor comes from an adult with an advanced solid tumor such as melanoma, head and neck, liver or kidney cancer. The gene calls are TRBV9 and TRBJ1-6; no definite D call. DNA of the CDR3: TGTGCCAGCAGTTACACCGACTCACCCCTCCACTTT. Residues: CASSYTDSPLHF.